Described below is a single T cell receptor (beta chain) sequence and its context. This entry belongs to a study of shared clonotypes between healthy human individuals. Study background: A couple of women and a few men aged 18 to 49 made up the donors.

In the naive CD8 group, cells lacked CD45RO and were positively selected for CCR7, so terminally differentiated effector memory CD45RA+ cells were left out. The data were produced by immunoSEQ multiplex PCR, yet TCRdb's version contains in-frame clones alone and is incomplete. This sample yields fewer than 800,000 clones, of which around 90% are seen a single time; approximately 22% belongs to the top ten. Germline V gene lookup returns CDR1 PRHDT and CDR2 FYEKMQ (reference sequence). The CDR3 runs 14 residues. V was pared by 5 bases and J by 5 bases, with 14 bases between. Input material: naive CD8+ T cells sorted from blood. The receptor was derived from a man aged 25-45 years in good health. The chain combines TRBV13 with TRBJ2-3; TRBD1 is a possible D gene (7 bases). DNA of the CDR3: TGTGCCAGCAGCGAGGAGGGGGCTGAAGATACGCAGTATTTT. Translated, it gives CASSEEGAEDTQYF.